This is a list of T cell receptor beta chains from one sample in a study of blood T cell repertoires in COVID-19. Produced via immunoSEQ multiplex PCR; TCRdb's table is partial and in-frame only. The sample holds about 210,000 clones; approximately 82% are singletons and the top ten take about 9.7%. The sample comprised peripheral blood. The receptors here all came from a man in his forties or fifties with active or convalescent COVID-19. Each CDR3 is given with its conserved first and last residue. Fields, in order: J gene, D gene, V gene, clone size, CDR3 DNA, CDR3 protein. The D gene is left open where the match is weak. Some rows mark clone size as missing; the rest say once, few, many or name a class of expanded clone.

J: TRBJ1-2; D: .; V: TRBV5-4; size: .; DNA: TGTGCCAGCACCACCCAGACACAGAACTATGGCTACACCTTC; CDR3: CASTTQTQNYGYTF
J: TRBJ2-3; D: TRBD1; V: TRBV5-4; size: .; DNA: TGTGCCAGCAGCCGCCGACAGGGGGCTAGCACAGATACGCAGTATTTT; CDR3: CASSRRQGASTDTQYF
J: TRBJ2-5; D: TRBD2; V: TRBV5-6; size: .; DNA: TGTGCCAGCAGCTCGGGACTAGCGGGAGGAGAGACCCAGTACTTC; CDR3: CASSSGLAGGETQYF
J: TRBJ2-1; D: TRBD2; V: TRBV3-1/TRBV3-2; size: .; DNA: TGTGCCAGCAGCCAAGAAGCTAGCGGGAGAAACAATGAGCAGTTCTTC; CDR3: CASSQEASGRNNEQFF
J: TRBJ1-6; D: TRBD1; V: TRBV6-5; size: .; DNA: TGTGCCAGCAGTTCCCCAGGGGGCGAGGGTTCACCCCTCCACTTT; CDR3: CASSSPGGEGSPLHF
J: TRBJ1-3; D: .; V: TRBV9; size: .; DNA: TGTGCCAGCAGCGTAGGGGGCCAGGCTGGAAACACCATATATTTT; CDR3: CASSVGGQAGNTIYF
J: TRBJ1-6; D: TRBD1; V: TRBV19; size: .; DNA: TGTGCCAGTAGGAGACAGGGAGGATCACCCCTCCACTTT; CDR3: CASRRQGGSPLHF
J: TRBJ2-2; D: TRBD2; V: TRBV6-5; size: .; DNA: TGTGCCAGCCGGGGGGGCCTTTCGAACACCGGGGAGCTGTTTTTT; CDR3: CASRGGLSNTGELFF
J: TRBJ2-5; D: .; V: TRBV6-5; size: .; DNA: TGTGCCAGCACCCCCCCGAAGGGGCGCGGAGAGACCCAGTACTTC; CDR3: CASTPPKGRGETQYF
J: TRBJ2-3; D: TRBD1; V: TRBV3-1/TRBV3-2; size: .; DNA: TGTGCCAGCAGCCAATGGACAGGGGATGTGGGCACAGATACGCAGTATTTT; CDR3: CASSQWTGDVGTDTQYF
J: TRBJ2-1; D: .; V: TRBV6-9; size: .; DNA: TGTGCCAGGCCCCGGGAAGAACCTAAACAGTTCTTC; CDR3: CARPREEPKQFF
J: TRBJ1-1; D: .; V: TRBV4-3; size: .; DNA: TGCGCCAGCAGCTGGGGGGTGGGGGAGAACACTGAAGCTTTCTTT; CDR3: CASSWGVGENTEAFF
J: TRBJ1-4; D: TRBD1; V: TRBV5-6; size: .; DNA: TGTGCCAGCAAACGACAGGGGCATGATGAAAAACTGTTTTTT; CDR3: CASKRQGHDEKLFF
J: TRBJ2-5; D: TRBD1; V: TRBV27; size: once; DNA: TGTGCCAGCAGTGCGACAGGGGAAGAGACCCAGTACTTC; CDR3: CASSATGEETQYF
J: TRBJ2-2; D: .; V: TRBV4-1; size: once; DNA: TGCGCCAGCAGCCACCCGGGACACCTGAACACCGGGGAGCTGTTTTTT; CDR3: CASSHPGHLNTGELFF
J: TRBJ1-6; D: TRBD1; V: TRBV5-1; size: few; DNA: TGCGCCAGCAGCGGCCGGGACAGTTATAGGTCCCCCCTCCACTTT; CDR3: CASSGRDSYRSPLHF
J: TRBJ2-1; D: TRBD2; V: TRBV4-2; size: once; DNA: TGTGCCAGCAGCCAAGGGACTAGCGGGGCGATTGAGCAGTTCTTC; CDR3: CASSQGTSGAIEQFF
J: TRBJ1-2; D: .; V: TRBV2; size: few; DNA: TGTGCCAGCAGTGAAGTGCCCCGGGGATGGGGCTACACCTTC; CDR3: CASSEVPRGWGYTF
J: TRBJ2-2; D: TRBD2; V: TRBV7-2; size: .; DNA: TGTGCCAGCAGCTTAGCAGCGGGGCCCGGGGAGCTGTTTTTT; CDR3: CASSLAAGPGELFF
J: TRBJ2-1; D: TRBD1; V: TRBV28; size: .; DNA: TGTGCCAGCAGCCCGGGACAGGGCAGCTATGAGCAGTTCTTC; CDR3: CASSPGQGSYEQFF
J: TRBJ2-5; D: .; V: TRBV10-3; size: .; DNA: TGTGCCATCAGGACTAGTTCCCAAGAGACCCAGTACTTC; CDR3: CAIRTSSQETQYF
J: TRBJ2-3; D: .; V: TRBV12-3/TRBV12-4; size: .; DNA: TGTGCCAGCAGTAAACAGGGTTCTCATACGCAGTATTTT; CDR3: CASSKQGSHTQYF
J: TRBJ2-1; D: .; V: TRBV28; size: once; DNA: TGTGCCAGCAGTACAAAGGCGGAAAGCTCCTACAATGAGCAGTTCTTC; CDR3: CASSTKAESSYNEQFF
J: TRBJ2-1; D: .; V: TRBV6-2/TRBV6-3; size: .; DNA: TGTGCCAGCAGTTACTCACGGACTTCCTACAATGAGCAGTTCTTC; CDR3: CASSYSRTSYNEQFF
J: TRBJ2-5; D: .; V: TRBV2; size: .; DNA: TGTGCCAGCGCTCGGGGGATCCAAGAGACCCAGTACTTC; CDR3: CASARGIQETQYF
J: TRBJ1-6; D: .; V: TRBV10-3; size: .; DNA: TGTGCCGTACGGGATTCAGGCTCCTATAATTCACCCCTCCACTTT; CDR3: CAVRDSGSYNSPLHF
J: TRBJ2-7; D: TRBD1; V: TRBV28; size: .; DNA: TGTGCCAGCAGTTTTCAAACCGGGACAGGGGGATTTTCGAGATACGAGCAGTACTTC; CDR3: CASSFQTGTGGFSRYEQYF
J: TRBJ1-1; D: .; V: TRBV9; size: .; DNA: TGTGCCAGCAGCGCTGGACAGAACACTGAAGCTTTCTTT; CDR3: CASSAGQNTEAFF
J: TRBJ1-1; D: TRBD1; V: TRBV12-3/TRBV12-4; size: .; DNA: TGTGCCAGCACCTACGGGACAGGGGGAGCTTTCTTT; CDR3: CASTYGTGGAFF
J: TRBJ2-3; D: TRBD2; V: TRBV7-8; size: .; DNA: TGTGCCAGCAGCTCGGGACTAGCGGGACTCACAGATACGCAGTATTTT; CDR3: CASSSGLAGLTDTQYF
J: TRBJ2-5; D: TRBD1; V: TRBV5-7; size: .; DNA: TGTGCCAGCAGCTTGGCTGGACAGGGACAAGAGACCCAGTACTTC; CDR3: CASSLAGQGQETQYF
J: TRBJ2-5; D: TRBD1; V: TRBV6-5; size: .; DNA: TGTGCCAGCAGTTGGGGACAGGGAGGAGGGGAGACCCAGTACTTC; CDR3: CASSWGQGGGETQYF
J: TRBJ1-6; D: .; V: TRBV19; size: .; DNA: TGTGCCAGTGGGTCAGCCGCGACAGGAATCTATAATTCACCCCTCCACTTT; CDR3: CASGSAATGIYNSPLHF
J: TRBJ2-3; D: TRBD2; V: TRBV7-2; size: once; DNA: TGTGCCAGCAGCTCTGGACTAGCGGGGGGAGATACGCAGTATTTT; CDR3: CASSSGLAGGDTQYF
J: TRBJ2-3; D: .; V: TRBV3-1/TRBV3-2; size: .; DNA: TGTGCCAGCAGCCAAGATTTAACGGGAGTTACAGATACGCAGTATTTT; CDR3: CASSQDLTGVTDTQYF
J: TRBJ2-3; D: .; V: TRBV24-1; size: .; DNA: TGTGCCACCAGTGATTTGCGGGGTAACTCAGATACGCAGTATTTT; CDR3: CATSDLRGNSDTQYF
J: TRBJ1-4; D: TRBD1; V: TRBV5-1; size: few; DNA: TGCGCCAGCAGCTTTTCCGGGACAGGGAATGAAAAACTGTTTTTT; CDR3: CASSFSGTGNEKLFF
J: TRBJ2-7; D: TRBD2; V: TRBV27; size: .; DNA: TGTGCCAGCAGCGGGACTACTACCTACGAGCAGTACTTC; CDR3: CASSGTTTYEQYF
J: TRBJ1-4; D: TRBD1; V: TRBV7-2; size: .; DNA: TGTGCCAGCAGCTCGTATGGACAGGCTGCAACTAATGAAAAACTGTTTTTT; CDR3: CASSSYGQAATNEKLFF
J: TRBJ2-1; D: TRBD2; V: TRBV27; size: .; DNA: TGTGCCAGCAGTTTTTGGACTAGCGGGGGGGACTACAATGAGCAGTTCTTC; CDR3: CASSFWTSGGDYNEQFF
J: TRBJ2-2; D: .; V: TRBV6-1; size: .; DNA: TGTGCCAGCAGTGAACCCAGGGACACCGGGGAGCTGTTTTTT; CDR3: CASSEPRDTGELFF
J: TRBJ1-1; D: TRBD1; V: TRBV27; size: .; DNA: TGTGCCAGCAGTTTTGGACAGGGGGGCACTGAAGCTTTCTTT; CDR3: CASSFGQGGTEAFF
J: TRBJ2-3; D: .; V: TRBV29-1; size: .; DNA: TGCAGCGCTAGAGTTTTGGCAGATACGCAGTATTTT; CDR3: CSARVLADTQYF
J: TRBJ1-1; D: TRBD1; V: TRBV27; size: few; DNA: TGTGCCAGCAGAAGGACAGGGGACACTGAAGCTTTCTTT; CDR3: CASRRTGDTEAFF
J: TRBJ2-5; D: TRBD2; V: TRBV28; size: .; DNA: TGTGCCAGCAGTTCTTCCGACAGCGGGATCGAAGAGACCCAGTACTTC; CDR3: CASSSSDSGIEETQYF
J: TRBJ2-7; D: TRBD2; V: TRBV6-2/TRBV6-3; size: .; DNA: TGTGCCAGCAGTACACTAGCGGCCACTCACGAGCAGTACTTC; CDR3: CASSTLAATHEQYF
J: TRBJ1-1; D: .; V: TRBV28; size: .; DNA: TGTGCCAGCAGACTCGTCATGAACACTGAAGCTTTCTTT; CDR3: CASRLVMNTEAFF
J: TRBJ1-6; D: .; V: TRBV7-2; size: .; DNA: TGTGCCAGCAGCTTATCGGCCAGGGTTACGCATTCACCCCTCCACTTT; CDR3: CASSLSARVTHSPLHF
J: TRBJ1-1; D: .; V: TRBV7-4; size: .; DNA: TGTGCCAGCAGCTTTTGGGAGGGAGCTTTCTTT; CDR3: CASSFWEGAFF
J: TRBJ2-6; D: .; V: TRBV9; size: .; DNA: TGTGCCAGCAGCGTGAGCCCCTCTGGGGCCAACGTCCTGACTTTC; CDR3: CASSVSPSGANVLTF
J: TRBJ1-2; D: TRBD1; V: TRBV29-1; size: .; DNA: TGCAGCGTTGAAGAGAGACAGGGCGGCTATGGCTACACCTTC; CDR3: CSVEERQGGYGYTF
J: TRBJ1-2; D: .; V: TRBV7-2; size: .; DNA: TGTGCCAGCAGCCCTTACCGGACAGCCTCCCGTTCCAACTATGGCTACACCTTC; CDR3: CASSPYRTASRSNYGYTF
J: TRBJ2-5; D: TRBD2; V: TRBV3-1/TRBV3-2; size: .; DNA: TGTGCCAGCAGCCAAGTCTTTAGCGGGGGGGAGACCCAGTACTTC; CDR3: CASSQVFSGGETQYF
J: TRBJ2-1; D: .; V: TRBV27; size: .; DNA: TGTGCCAGCACTCTTCAGGGGAGCTCCAATGAGCAGTTCTTC; CDR3: CASTLQGSSNEQFF
J: TRBJ2-3; D: TRBD2; V: TRBV2; size: .; DNA: TGTGCCGGCAACTCCGGGACTAGTGAAGATACGCAGTATTTT; CDR3: CAGNSGTSEDTQYF